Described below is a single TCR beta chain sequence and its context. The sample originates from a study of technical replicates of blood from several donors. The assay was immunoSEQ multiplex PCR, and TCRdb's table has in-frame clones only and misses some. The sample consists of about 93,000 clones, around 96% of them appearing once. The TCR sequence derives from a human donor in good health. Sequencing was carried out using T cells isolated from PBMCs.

CDR3 in DNA: TGTGCCAGCAGAGACACAGGCGAGCAGTACTTC. It encodes CASRDTGEQYF. The gene calls are TRBV6-1 and TRBJ2-7; D is possibly TRBD1 (5 bases). Trimming took off 6 bases at V and 6 bases at J, with 9 bases between the two ends. The CDR3 spans 11 residues. Germline V lookup: CDR1 MNHNS, CDR2 SASEGT.